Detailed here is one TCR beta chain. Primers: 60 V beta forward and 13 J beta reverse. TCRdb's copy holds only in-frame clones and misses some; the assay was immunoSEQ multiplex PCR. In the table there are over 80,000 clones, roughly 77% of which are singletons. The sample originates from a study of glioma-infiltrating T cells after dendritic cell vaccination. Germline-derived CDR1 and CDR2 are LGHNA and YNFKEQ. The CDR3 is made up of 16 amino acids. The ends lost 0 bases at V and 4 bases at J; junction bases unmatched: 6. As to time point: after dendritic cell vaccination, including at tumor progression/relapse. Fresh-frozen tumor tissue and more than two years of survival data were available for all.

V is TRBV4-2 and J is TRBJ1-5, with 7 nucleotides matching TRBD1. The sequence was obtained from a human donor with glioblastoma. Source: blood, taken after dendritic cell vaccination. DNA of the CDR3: TGTGCCAGCAGCCAAGAGCAGCAGGGGGTAAATCAGCCCCAGCATTTT. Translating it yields CASSQEQQGVNQPQHF.